This T cell receptor beta chain derives from a study of cytomegalovirus exposure and HLA in healthy donors. Study overall: Unique TCR beta sequences numbering about 100 million came from 190 million or so T cells in an earlier analysis.

Findings of the study overall: Later analysis identified several of the most significant clusters that appeared linked to common viral pathogens. As immune exposure information, only CMV serostatus was available.

Each donor was nominally healthy when sampled (though unrecorded immune exposures were likely). Turning to this clone: The target antigen is unknown.

The V gene's germline CDR1 is MDHEN and CDR2 SYDVKM. The V gene lost 11 bases and the J gene lost 8 bases, with 21 bases spanning the gap. This CDR3 region has 14 residues. PCR amplification relied on 60 Vbeta primers (plus 13 Jbeta primers). Libraries were prepared by immunoSEQ multiplex PCR; TCRdb keeps only in-frame clonotypes and omits some of them. Among hundreds of thousands of clones listed, 75% to 90% were seen once. Sequenced input: PBMCs. V is TRBV28 and J is TRBJ1-4; TRBD1 is a possible D gene (5 bases). This TCR derives from a woman aged 18-29 years in good health and CMV-seronegative. CDR3 sequence: CACTPRGRKEKLFF. The CDR3 DNA reads TGTGCCTGCACGCCGCGGGGACGGAAGGAAAAACTGTTTTTT.